Listed here are 4 T cell receptor beta chains from one sample, sequenced in a study of blood T cell repertoires in COVID-19. Data came from immunoSEQ multiplex PCR; TCRdb stores just in-frame clones and leaves some out. The table lists a few hundred thousand clones, around 87% of them singletons. The sequenced sample was peripheral blood. The receptors were sampled from a woman aged 30 to 39 with COVID-19, enrolled during active disease.

The chain joins TRBV5-4 to TRBJ2-3; no clear D gene. Germline V lookup: CDR1 SGHNT, CDR2 YYREEE (reference sequence). V was cut by 4 bases and J by 0 bases, with 9 bases left in between. The CDR3 is 14 amino acids. CDR3 amino acids: CASSPTKSTDTQYF. CDR3 DNA sequence: TGTGCCAGCAGCCCAACAAAAAGCACAGATACGCAGTATTTT.

This clone was observed a single time. This chain uses TRBV5-1 with TRBJ2-3; D might be TRBD2 (6 bases). The V end lost 9 bases, the J end lost 3 bases, and 17 bases lay between the germline ends. The CDR3 runs 14 residues. Per germline, CDR1 SGHRS and CDR2 YFSETQ. The CDR3 is CATQPGLLTDTQYF. CDR3 nucleotide sequence: TGCGCCACCCAGCCGGGACTGCTAACAGATACGCAGTATTTT.

The genes are TRBV4-3 and TRBJ2-1; 7 nucleotides match TRBD1. V lost 4 bases to trimming and J lost 9 bases; unmatched junction nucleotides: 6. The CDR3 loop spans 13 amino acids. The germline gives CDR1 LGHNA, CDR2 YSLEER. The CDR3 spells CASSRGQLSEQFF. In DNA form, the CDR3 reads TGCGCCAGCAGCCGGGGACAGCTCAGTGAGCAGTTCTTC.

The chain recombines TRBV5-1 with TRBJ2-5; 7 bases fit TRBD2. The CDR3 spans 16 residues. The V gene end was trimmed by 0 bases and the J gene end by 2 bases; junction bases not matched to a gene: 7. Germline V gene sequence: CDR1 SGHRS, CDR2 YFSETQ. CDR3 nucleotides: TGCGCCAGCAGCTTGGATCCGGGGGGACTTCAAGAGACCCAGTACTTC. Residues: CASSLDPGGLQETQYF. The whole variable domain, remainder taken from reference TRBV5-1 and TRBJ2-5, is KAGVTQTPRYLIKTRGQQVTLSCSPISGHRSVSWYQQTPGQGLQFLFEYFSETQRNKGNFPGRFSGRQFSNSRSEMNVSTLELGDSALYLCASSLDPGGLQETQYFGPGTRLLVL.